Included here is one TCR beta chain sequence, with context. Its target is unknown. This sample is drawn from a study of T cells in narcolepsy. Looking at the study overall: Donors had narcolepsy type 1 or type 2, or were healthy controls.

Overall study findings and caveats: No autoreactive T cell clone sequences appeared in some memory CD4+ repertoires. HCRT-specific and TRIB2-specific autoreactive clonotypes appeared among same-patient CSF and blood CD4+ clonotypes. Healthy controls reportedly lacked the autoreactive clonotypes serially found in patients' blood.

TCRdb keeps only in-frame clones here, not all; method: immunoSEQ multiplex PCR. The data hold some 35,000 clones, with roughly 77% observed a single time. The trim removed 5 bases at V and 4 bases at J, leaving 5 bases unmatched. The CDR3 is 13 amino acids. CDR1 is SGHAT, CDR2 FQNNGV, per germline. The chain combines TRBV11-2 with TRBJ2-7; 7 nucleotides match TRBD2. Material: memory (CD45RA-) CD4+ T cells from blood. The sequence was collected from a human donor in good health. In nucleotides, the CDR3 is TGTGCCAGCAGCCCAAGACTAGCTTACGAGCAGTACTTC. Its translation: CASSPRLAYEQYF.